Following are 2 T cell receptor beta chains from one sample sequenced in a study of shared clonotypes between healthy human individuals. Assay: immunoSEQ multiplex PCR; the TCRdb copy retains only in-frame clones and omits some. The profile shows 500,000 to 550,000 clones, around 96% of them singletons. Sequencing input: naive CD4+ T cells sorted from blood. Specified subset: CD45RA+ positively selected. The origin of the receptors is a woman aged 25 to 39 in good health.

The chain has TRBV27 and TRBJ2-7; D assignment may be TRBD1 or TRBD2 (5 bases each). Germline values: CDR1 MNHEY, CDR2 SMNVEV (reference sequence). The CDR3 spans 15 residues. V lost 2 bases, J lost 6 bases, and 17 bases lay in between. The CDR3 protein is CASSLTGTDLFEQYF. The CDR3 nucleotides read TGTGCCAGCAGTTTAACCGGGACGGACCTCTTCGAGCAGTACTTC.

This clone has only a few counts. V is TRBV6-5 and J is TRBJ2-7; D is unclear. This CDR3 is built from 13 residues. V gave up 6 bases and J gave up 2 bases, with 11 bases separating them. Germline V gives CDR1 MNHEY, CDR2 SVGAGI. The CDR3 DNA is TGTGCCAGCAGCCCCCCCGGAGCCTACGAGCAGTACTTC. Its protein product is CASSPPGAYEQYF.